Sequencing of this T cell receptor (beta chain) was carried out in a study of T-cell reconstitution after alpha-beta-depleted transplantation in children. A library of TCRbeta sequences, prepared with unique molecular identifiers, was generated. MiXCR was run by TCRdb on the PCR reads, yielding one entry per CDR3 protein. The sample includes 250,000 to 300,000 distinct CDR3 sequences, over 8% of them seen just once. The germline V gene encodes CDR1 SGHDN and CDR2 FVKESK. The CDR3 has 15 residues. V was pared by 3 bases and J by 6 bases, with 14 bases between. The V and J genes are TRBV14 and TRBJ1-4; D ambiguous. Sequencing used PBMCs from the stem cell graft donor, obtained from the stem cell graft. This TCR was sampled from a human donor who donated a stem cell graft to a child with SCID. In nucleotides, the CDR3 is TGTGCCAGCAGCCAGCGACGGGCTTTGTATGAAAAACTGTTTTTT. Translating gives CASSQRRALYEKLFF.